This T cell receptor (beta chain) was sequenced in a study of immune evolution from preneoplasia to lung adenocarcinoma. Across the study: HLA loss of heterozygosity: 5.5% to 8.5% AIS, around 16% MIA, 30% to 35% ADC, none AAH. Study-level points and caveats: Top clone share appeared to fall from AAH through AIS, MIA, adenocarcinoma. Later-stage lesions seemingly showed higher T cell density and diversity than normal lung.

With regard to this clone: Antigen unknown. An end of the junction differs from the germline gene, which may be a read error.

Only in-frame clones appear in the TCRdb table, and some are missing; sequencing was by immunoSEQ multiplex PCR. The sample includes about 8,300 clones, about 86% of them seen just once. Germline loops: CDR1 SGHTA, CDR2 FQGNSA. The CDR3 covers 13 residues. The rearrangement joins TRBV7-2 to TRBJ2-3, with 8 bases identical to TRBD2. The specimen sequenced was FFPE invasive lung adenocarcinoma tissue. The sequence came from a person aged 50-70 years with lung adenocarcinoma. The CDR3 sequence is CVSGGGNTDTQYF. CDR3 sequence (DNA): TGTGTCAGCGGGGGCGGGAACACAGATACGCAGTATTTT. The whole variable domain, remainder taken from reference TRBV7-2 and TRBJ2-3, is GAGVSQSPSNKVTEKGKDVELRCDPISGHTALYWYRQSLGQGLEFLIYFQGNSAPDKSGLPSDRFSAERTGGSVSTLTIQRTQQEDSAVYLCVSGGGNTDTQYFGPGTRLTVL.